Following are 28 T cell receptor beta chains from one sample sequenced in a study of a mutant IDH1 vaccine in newly diagnosed glioma. Their antigen targets remain unknown. Profiled with immunoSEQ multiplex PCR; TCRdb holds only in-frame clones, not every one. In the table there are about 40,000 clones, 90% to 95% of which are singletons. Time point given: week 5, during vaccination. Vaccination used 300 ug of mutant IDH1 20-mer peptide per dose, with topical imiquimod. The sequences come from PBMCs, collected from a glioma patient whose treatment included an IDH1 peptide vaccine. All receptors come from a man aged 50-60 years with glioma.

The rearrangement links TRBV10-2 to TRBJ1-2; D possibly corresponds to TRBD1 (5 bases). V shed 3 bases and J shed 8 bases, with 13 bases lying between them. Germline CDR1 WSHSY, CDR2 SAAADI. This CDR3 comprises 13 residues. For the CDR3, the DNA is TGCGCCAGCAGTGAATCTCTCTCAGGGGGCTACACCTTC. This sequence encodes CASSESLSGGYTF.

This chain connects TRBV9 to TRBJ2-1; 11 bases align to TRBD2. The CDR3 has 18 residues. V shed 3 bases and J 5 bases; nucleotides not matched to a gene: 13. The germline V gene encodes CDR1 SGDLS and CDR2 YYNGEE. CDR3 nucleotides: TGTGCCAGCAGCGACCACTTTACGACTAGCGGGATTAACAATGAGCAGTTCTTC. Translated: CASSDHFTTSGINNEQFF.

This chain links TRBV19 with TRBJ2-7, with a tentative D call TRBD2 (5 bases). Trimming removed 5 bases at V and 6 bases at J, with 14 bases between. Per the germline V gene, CDR1 is LNHDA and CDR2 is SQIVND (reference sequence). The CDR3 is 13 residues long. The CDR3 DNA reads TGTGCCAGTAGTCTTGGCAGCGGTGGCGAGCAGTACTTC. Residues: CASSLGSGGEQYF.

This chain uses TRBV2 with TRBJ2-5, with D uncertain. The CDR3 extends over 16 amino acids. Trimming took 4 bases from V and 4 from J, leaving 19 bases between them. Looked up from germline, CDR1 is SNHLY and CDR2 is FYNNEI. Here the CDR3 DNA reads TGTGCCAGCAGTGGGGTTAGCAACACCGACGGAGAGACCCAGTACTTC. It codes for CASSGVSNTDGETQYF. Full variable domain (outside the CDR3, taken from reference TRBV2 and TRBJ2-5): EPEVTQTPSHQVTQMGQEVILRCVPISNHLYFYWYRQILGQKVEFLVSFYNNEISEKSEIFDDQFSVERPDGSNFTLKIRSTKLEDSAMYFCASSGVSNTDGETQYFGPGTRLLVL.

The chain has TRBV7-2 and TRBJ1-2; D is possibly TRBD1 (6 bases). Germline V gene data show CDR1 as SGHTA and CDR2 as FQGNSA. The CDR3 runs to 14 residues. V lost 4 bases and J lost 3, with 12 bases in between. The CDR3, as DNA: TGTGCCAGCAGCTCTGACAGGTCCTACTATGGCTACACCTTC. Amino acids: CASSSDRSYYGYTF.

About this clone itself: An end of the junction differs from the germline gene, which may be a read error. V is TRBV28 and J is TRBJ2-7, with a tentative D call TRBD1 (6 bases). The CDR3 totals 13 residues. In germline, CDR1 is MDHEN, CDR2 SYDVKM. Here the CDR3 reads CATSGQTLYEQYF. In nucleotides, the CDR3 is TGTGCCACCAGTGGACAGACTCTCTACGAGCAGTACTTC.

V and J are TRBV7-2 and TRBJ1-2, with D possibly TRBD1 on 5 matching bases. The length of the CDR3 is 15 residues. V was trimmed by 5 bases and J by 1 base, leaving 14 bases between them. Germline CDR1 is SGHTA and CDR2 is FQGNSA. CDR3 nucleotide sequence: TGTGCCAGCAGCGGGCAGGGTCCTCTTAACTATGGCTACACCTTC. Protein product: CASSGQGPLNYGYTF. Together with reference TRBV7-2 and TRBJ1-2, the CDR3 gives the full variable domain: GAGVSQSPSNKVTEKGKDVELRCDPISGHTALYWYRQSLGQGLEFLIYFQGNSAPDKSGLPSDRFSAERTGGSVSTLTIQRTQQEDSAVYLCASSGQGPLNYGYTFGSGTRLTVV.

CDR3 nucleotide sequence: TGTGCCTGGAGTAGGGACAGGGTCACCGGGGAGCTGTTTTTT. Translating it yields CAWSRDRVTGELFF. V usage is TRBV30 and J usage is TRBJ2-2; TRBD1 matches at 9 bases. The V gene's germline CDR1 is GTSNPN and CDR2 SVGIG (reference sequence). Unmatched junction bases numbered 2, after V lost 2 bases and J lost 4 bases. CDR3 length equals 14 residues.

The chain uses TRBV29-1 and TRBJ2-7; D is perhaps TRBD1 (5 bases). This CDR3 is built from 12 residues. The germline gives CDR1 SQVTM, CDR2 ANQGSEA. Deletions cut 3 bases from V and 9 bases from J, with 15 bases between. The CDR3: CSVEEGHPGQYF. CDR3 bases: TGCAGCGTTGAGGAAGGACATCCGGGGCAGTACTTC.

The CDR3 DNA follows: TGTGCCAGCAGCGTAGGGCACCGGGGCGCAGATACGCAGTATTTT. Amino acids: CASSVGHRGADTQYF. The J gene is TRBJ2-3, the V gene TRBV9; either TRBD1 or TRBD2 may supply D (5 bases each). Germline lookup yields CDR1 SGDLS and CDR2 YYNGEE. Trimming took 0 bases from V and 4 from J, leaving 12 bases between them. The CDR3 runs 15 residues.

The V and J genes are TRBV6-6 and TRBJ1-1, with TRBD1 matching 9 bases. The CDR3 is made up of 12 amino acids. V dropped 7 bases and J dropped 4; count of bases not matched to a gene: 1. Germline CDR1 MNHNY, CDR2 SVGAGI (reference sequence). CDR3 DNA sequence: TGTGCCAGCAAGGGACAGGGCACTGAAGCTTTCTTT. This gives the protein CASKGQGTEAFF.

V is TRBV15 and J is TRBJ1-5; 8 bases align to TRBD1. The CDR3 totals 16 residues. The germline V gene has CDR1 LNHNV and CDR2 YYDKDF (reference sequence). The ends lost 0 bases at V and 2 bases at J; junction bases unmatched: 3. CDR3 in DNA: TGTGCCACCAGCAGAGATCCGGGACAGGGCAATCAGCCCCAGCATTTT. This translates into CATSRDPGQGNQPQHF.

For this clone: The junction shows a germline mismatch at one end, possibly a read error. The chain recombines TRBV7-7 with TRBJ2-5; D not certain. Germline V CDR1 and CDR2: SSHAT, FNYEAQ (reference sequence). This CDR3 spans 14 amino acids. The DNA for the CDR3 is TGTGCTAGCAGCTTGGACGCTACGGGAGAGACCCAGTACTTC. It is translated as CASSLDATGETQYF.

V gene TRBV4-1 combines with J gene TRBJ1-2; no clear D. Per the germline V gene, CDR1 is MGHRA and CDR2 is YSYEKL. V gave up 0 bases and J gave up 8 bases, with 16 bases separating them. This CDR3 has 15 residues. The CDR3 is CASSQELAQLAGYTF. The CDR3 DNA is TGCGCCAGCAGCCAAGAATTAGCACAGCTCGCGGGCTACACCTTC.

The J gene is TRBJ2-3, the V gene TRBV21-1; the table's D call TRBD2 went unverified against the DNA. TRBV21-1 is deemed a pseudogene. This CDR3 spans 18 amino acids. The CDR3 loop is CASSKANGASGGTDTQYF. The CDR3 nucleotides are TGTGCCAGCAGCAAAGCGAATGGGGCTAGCGGGGGGACAGATACGCAGTATTTT.

This chain connects TRBV30 to TRBJ1-1; tentative D call: TRBD1 (5 bases). Trimming cost V 2 bases and J 0 bases, with 25 bases left between them. Germline assignment: CDR1 GTSNPN and CDR2 SVGIG (reference sequence). CDR3 length equals 19 residues. CDR3 DNA sequence: TGTGCCTGGAGTCCCATTCGGGGGTTCGTCCCTCCTATGAACACTGAAGCTTTCTTT. This encodes CAWSPIRGFVPPMNTEAFF.

The V call is TRBV11-3, the J call TRBJ2-1; TRBD2 agrees at 10 bases. The trim removed 2 bases at V and 8 bases at J, leaving 6 bases unmatched. The CDR3 has 15 residues. The germline CDR1 and CDR2 sequences are SGHNT and YENEEA. CDR3 region: CASSLSGRGPDEQFF. Written as DNA, the CDR3 is TGTGCCAGCAGCTTAAGCGGGAGGGGTCCCGATGAGCAGTTCTTC.

The V gene is TRBV18, the J gene TRBJ1-1, with TRBD1 matching 8 bases. With V trimmed by 7 bases and J by 7 bases, 23 bases remained unmatched. The CDR3 has 18 residues. CDR1 and CDR2 (germline): KGHSH, LQKENI. CDR3 sequence reads: CASFPRWTVGQGFNEAFF. CDR3 bases: TGTGCCAGCTTCCCACGGTGGACCGTAGGACAGGGCTTTAATGAAGCTTTCTTT.

In this sample, this clone turned up once. The rearrangement uses TRBV6-1 and TRBJ1-1; D may be TRBD1 (6 bases). The CDR3 has 14 residues. CDR1 MNHNS and CDR2 SASEGT come from the germline V gene. V shed 6 bases and J shed 2 bases, with 13 bases lying between them. The CDR3: CASRFKGGNTEAFF. CDR3 nucleotides: TGTGCCAGCAGGTTCAAGGGGGGTAACACTGAAGCTTTCTTT.

The sample holds one count of this clone. The chain employs TRBV6-5 and TRBJ1-2, with 7 bases lining up with TRBD1. J gave up 6 bases and V 6 bases, and 4 bases lay outside the gene matches. CDR3 length: 12 amino acids. The germline V gene has CDR1 MNHEY and CDR2 SVGAGI. As DNA, the CDR3 is TGTGCCAGCAGCCCCCAGGGGGATGGCTACACCTTC. Translating gives CASSPQGDGYTF.

This rearrangement joins TRBV19 to TRBJ1-4, with a possible D match to TRBD1 (5 bases). The CDR3 runs to 15 residues. CDR1 is LNHDA, CDR2 SQIVND, per germline (reference sequence). V was trimmed by 6 bases and J by 8 bases, leaving 19 bases between them. CDR3 in DNA: TGTGCCAGTAGCGGACCTAGACAGACGAGCGAAAAACTGTTTTTT. It yields the protein CASSGPRQTSEKLFF.

V gene TRBV7-6 combines with J gene TRBJ2-5; maybe TRBD2 (5 bases). The V end was cut by 2 bases, the J end by 1 base, with 8 bases between. The length of the CDR3 is 14 residues. Germline V gene sequence: CDR1 SGHVS, CDR2 FNYEAQ. The CDR3 sequence: CASSLMSGQETQYF. In DNA form, the CDR3 reads TGTGCCAGCAGCTTAATGAGCGGCCAAGAGACCCAGTACTTC.

V usage is TRBV30 and J usage is TRBJ1-1, with D perhaps TRBD1 (6 bases). Trimming shortened V by 0 bases and J by 3 bases, and 20 bases separated the two germline ends. The CDR3 consists of 17 residues. Germline values: CDR1 GTSNPN, CDR2 SVGIG (reference sequence). The DNA of the CDR3 is TGTGCCTGGAGTGTAGGGGGATACAGAAGACAAGACACTGAAGCTTTCTTT. Protein sequence: CAWSVGGYRRQDTEAFF.

This rearrangement joins TRBV4-1 to TRBJ2-7; 16 bases agree with TRBD2. The CDR3 has 17 residues. J was trimmed by 0 bases and V by 4 bases; bases with no gene match: 3. CDR1 and CDR2 from the germline V gene are MGHRA and YSYEKL. CDR3 sequence reads: CASSRGLAGGISYEQYF. The DNA for the CDR3 is TGCGCCAGCAGCCGGGGACTAGCGGGGGGGATCTCCTACGAGCAGTACTTC.

The chain has TRBV6-5 and TRBJ2-5; weak D call: TRBD2 (6 bases). V dropped 5 bases and J dropped 11 bases, with 18 bases sitting between them. The CDR3 is made up of 13 amino acids. Germline assignment: CDR1 MNHEY and CDR2 SVGAGI. The CDR3 sequence is CASSLGGVGEQYF. In DNA, the CDR3 is TGTGCCAGCAGTCTTGGAGGGGTCGGGGAGCAGTACTTC.

V gene TRBV27 combines with J gene TRBJ1-6, with D maybe TRBD1 (5 bases). CDR3 size: 17 residues. V was trimmed by 2 bases and J by 0 bases, leaving 11 bases between them. The V gene's germline CDR1 is MNHEY and CDR2 SMNVEV (reference sequence). CDR3 in DNA: TGTGCCAGCAGTTTAGACGGGGGTAGCTCCTATAATTCACCCCTCCACTTT. Residues: CASSLDGGSSYNSPLHF.

V usage is TRBV6-6 and J usage is TRBJ1-4; no definite D call. Germline CDR1 MNHNY, CDR2 SVGAGI (reference sequence). The CDR3 runs to 12 residues. V was pared by 6 bases and J by 8 bases, with 10 bases between. The CDR3 DNA reads as TGTGCCAGCAGGGGCCCCACAGAAAAACTGTTTTTT. Its translation is CASRGPTEKLFF.

The chain combines TRBV4-3 with TRBJ2-7, with D tentatively TRBD1 (6 bases). Germline V gene sequence: CDR1 LGHNA, CDR2 YSLEER. The CDR3 runs to 17 residues. The V gene lost 1 base and the J gene lost 3 bases, with 19 bases spanning the gap. Written as DNA, the CDR3 is TGCGCCAGCAGCCAAGTTCTGGGTCTACAGGGTGACTACGAGCAGTACTTC. Its protein is CASSQVLGLQGDYEQYF.